This T cell receptor (beta chain) emerged from a study of brain T cells in children with intractable seizures. The CDR3 spans 16 residues. The germline CDR1 and CDR2 sequences are SGDLS and YYNGEE. J gave up 1 base and V 4 bases, and 8 bases lay outside the gene matches. The table came from immunoSEQ multiplex PCR; TCRdb's copy has only in-frame clones and leaves some out. The table has approximately 60,000 clones, roughly 95% seen once; the top ten hold roughly 0.38%. The clonotype comes from a boy under two years old with focal cortical dysplasia and intractable seizures. V is TRBV9 and J is TRBJ2-1; 7 bases line up with TRBD1. The source material was peripheral blood, sampled at surgery. CDR3 sequence: CASSPRQGRSYNEQFF. DNA of the CDR3: TGTGCCAGCAGCCCCCGACAGGGTAGGTCCTACAATGAGCAGTTCTTC.